The next 23 T cell receptor beta chains were all read from a single sample in a study of PD-1 blockade in classical Hodgkin lymphoma. The time point: cycle 4 day 1 (C4D1), after around six weeks of nivolumab. Relapse was seen in all patients after autologous stem cell transplantation, and brentuximab vedotin exposure was variable. Investigators obtained CD8+ T cells from thawed PBMCs by magnetic negative selection. TCRdb's copy holds only in-frame clones and misses some; the assay was immunoSEQ multiplex PCR. This table holds under 5,000 clones, 50% to 80% found once. The input for sequencing was CD8+ T cells from blood, taken before the fourth cycle of nivolumab. Receptors were obtained from a human donor with classical Hodgkin lymphoma.

The table lists this clone with a few counts. The CDR3 bases are TGTGCCAGCAGCTTAGGTTTCACTGAAGCTTTCTTT. Protein product: CASSLGFTEAFF. The V gene is TRBV7-9, the J gene TRBJ1-1; D not certain. V lost 1 base and J 4 bases, leaving 4 bases between the germline ends. Germline V gene data show CDR1 as SEHNR and CDR2 as FQNEAQ (reference sequence). This CDR3 comprises 12 residues.

In its sample, this clone ranks as medium-sized. The CDR3 bases are TGTGCCAGCAGCCCCAACCTAGCGGGAGATCCCGAGCAGTACTTC. Its protein product is CASSPNLAGDPEQYF. The gene calls are TRBV9 and TRBJ2-7; 10 nucleotides line up with TRBD2. Germline assignment: CDR1 SGDLS and CDR2 YYNGEE. The CDR3 consists of 15 residues. The V gene end was trimmed by 4 bases and the J gene end by 6 bases; junction bases not matched to a gene: 10.

CDR3 protein: CASSQDSQREFSEQYF. The CDR3 DNA sequence: TGCGCCAGCAGCCAAGACTCCCAGCGGGAGTTCTCCGAGCAGTACTTC. The rearrangement joins TRBV4-3 to TRBJ2-7; TRBD2 matches at 8 bases. V lost 0 bases to trimming and J lost 6 bases; unmatched junction nucleotides: 10. The CDR3 totals 16 residues. CDR1 is LGHNA, CDR2 YSLEER, per germline.

The chain links TRBV5-3 to TRBJ1-2, with D perhaps TRBD1 (6 bases). TRBV5-3 belongs to the ORF category, with a function that is uncertain. There are 15 residues in the CDR3. With 8 bases removed from V and 2 bases from J, the gap between germline ends came to 19 bases. CDR3 region: CASSTGQWENYGYTF. The DNA for the CDR3 is TGTGCCAGCAGCACGGGACAATGGGAAAACTATGGCTACACCTTC.

V gene TRBV7-9 combines with J gene TRBJ2-3; D unresolved. The CDR3 consists of 13 residues. The ends were cut back, 2 bases at V and 2 bases at J, with 5 bases in the middle. From germline, CDR1 is SEHNR and CDR2 FQNEAQ (reference sequence). CDR3 protein: CASSLTTTDTQYF. The CDR3 nucleotides read TGTGCCAGCAGCTTAACTACCACAGATACGCAGTATTTT. Complete variable domain (other parts from reference TRBV7-9 and TRBJ2-3): DTGVSQNPRHKITKRGQNVTFRCDPISEHNRLYWYRQTLGQGPEFLTYFQNEAQLEKSRLLSDRFSAERPKGSFSTLEIQRTEQGDSAMYLCASSLTTTDTQYFGPGTRLTVL.

This clone was picked up a small number of times. The chain employs TRBV9 and TRBJ2-2; 12 bases align to TRBD2. Germline values: CDR1 SGDLS, CDR2 YYNGEE. The V gene end was trimmed by 5 bases and the J gene end by 7 bases; junction bases not matched to a gene: 9. The CDR3 runs to 16 residues. The CDR3 protein is CASSETSGRFGGELFF. CDR3 sequence (DNA): TGTGCCAGCAGTGAGACTAGCGGGAGATTCGGCGGGGAGCTGTTTTTT.

The chain employs TRBV7-9 and TRBJ2-7, with D possibly being TRBD2 (6 bases). Trimming removed 6 bases at V and 4 bases at J, with 19 bases between. The CDR3 has 15 residues. CDR1 and CDR2 (germline): SEHNR, FQNEAQ (reference sequence). CDR3 region: CASSFTGAGGYEQYF. Here the CDR3 DNA reads TGTGCCAGCAGTTTTACAGGAGCGGGCGGATACGAGCAGTACTTC. The whole variable domain, remainder taken from reference TRBV7-9 and TRBJ2-7, is DTGVSQNPRHKITKRGQNVTFRCDPISEHNRLYWYRQTLGQGPEFLTYFQNEAQLEKSRLLSDRFSAERPKGSFSTLEIQRTEQGDSAMYLCASSFTGAGGYEQYFGPGTRLTVT.

The chain's CDR3 is CASSQEPGETQYF. The CDR3, as DNA: TGCGCCAGCAGCCAAGAGCCGGGAGAGACCCAGTACTTC. V and J are TRBV4-3 and TRBJ2-5; no clear D. The CDR3 is made up of 13 amino acids. Germline values: CDR1 LGHNA, CDR2 YSLEER. Trimming took 0 bases from V and 4 from J, leaving 6 bases between them.

V usage is TRBV27 and J usage is TRBJ2-1; D remains unclear. Germline CDR1 and CDR2: MNHEY and SMNVEV (reference sequence). The V and J ends lost 5 bases and 5 bases respectively, with 19 bases between them. The CDR3 extends over 16 amino acids. The CDR3 here is CASSPSIGSWHNEQFF. The DNA of the CDR3 is TGTGCCAGCAGTCCCTCAATAGGATCCTGGCACAATGAGCAGTTCTTC.

This clone showed up just a few times. This chain links TRBV28 with TRBJ1-4; D possibly corresponds to TRBD1 (5 bases). CDR1 and CDR2 (germline): MDHEN, SYDVKM. Trimming removed 4 bases from V and 3 bases from J, with 12 bases in between. This CDR3 is built from 15 residues. The CDR3: CASSSWGGANEKLFF. DNA for the CDR3: TGTGCCAGCAGTTCCTGGGGGGGGGCTAATGAAAAACTGTTTTTT.

The rearrangement links TRBV12-5 to TRBJ2-3, with D unclear. The CDR3 is made up of 13 amino acids. Deletions cut 4 bases from V and 3 bases from J, with 8 bases between. The germline gives CDR1 LGHNT, CDR2 FRNRAP. The CDR3 loop reads CASGSTATDTQYF. In DNA, the CDR3 is TGTGCTAGTGGTTCCACGGCGACAGATACGCAGTATTTT.

This chain joins TRBV7-6 and TRBJ2-7, with D perhaps TRBD1 (5 bases). Between the trimmed V and J ends, which lost 5 bases and 4 bases, there was a span of 9 bases. Germline V gene data show CDR1 as SGHVS and CDR2 as FNYEAQ. This CDR3 has 12 residues. The CDR3 nucleotides are TGTGCCAGCAGCCCGAACAGGTACGAGCAGTACTTC. It encodes CASSPNRYEQYF.

The rearrangement links TRBV6-6 to TRBJ1-1, with a weak D call TRBD1 (5 bases). The CDR3 length is 15 residues. Germline-derived CDR1 and CDR2 are MNHNY and SVGAGI (reference sequence). V gave up 2 bases and J gave up 4 bases, with 14 bases separating them. In nucleotides, the CDR3 is TGTGCCAGCAGTTACGTCCAAGGGGCGCCCACTGAAGCTTTCTTT. Amino acid sequence: CASSYVQGAPTEAFF.

This clone was counted a few times. Other DNA sequences from this sample encode an identical CDR3 as well. The chain couples TRBV30 to TRBJ1-1; no definite D call. The CDR3 totals 11 residues. V lost 0 bases and J 6 bases, leaving 5 bases between the germline ends. Germline CDR1 GTSNPN, CDR2 SVGIG (reference sequence). The CDR3 is CAWSVLSEAFF. The CDR3 DNA reads TGTGCCTGGAGTGTACTGTCTGAAGCTTTCTTT.

This clone was counted a few times. The chain is built from TRBV19 and TRBJ2-1; 7 bases map to TRBD2. Per the germline V gene, CDR1 is LNHDA and CDR2 is SQIVND (reference sequence). The CDR3 extends over 13 amino acids. Losses at the gene ends were 2 bases for V and 9 bases for J; bases not matched to a gene: 4. CDR3 sequence reads: CASSIWRETEQFF. The CDR3 DNA follows: TGTGCCAGTAGTATATGGCGGGAGACTGAGCAGTTCTTC.

Points on this clone: An end of the junction differs from the germline gene, which may be a read error. This chain connects TRBV4-1 to TRBJ1-1; 12 nucleotides align to TRBD1. The CDR3 contains 17 residues. CDR1 MGHRA and CDR2 YSYEKL come from the germline V gene. The CDR3 bases are TGCGCCAGCAGCCAAGTCCCGGGACAGGGGGCGAACAGTGAAGCTTTCTTT. This translates into CASSQVPGQGANSEAFF.

This clone was recorded only once. The chain is built from TRBV7-8 and TRBJ1-4, with a weak D call TRBD1 (6 bases). There are 16 residues in the CDR3. The ends were cut back, 1 base at V and 4 bases at J, with 13 bases in the middle. Germline CDR1 is SGHVS and CDR2 is FQNEAQ. The CDR3 sequence is CASSLGQVWGNEKLFF. CDR3 sequence (DNA): TGTGCCAGCAGCTTAGGACAGGTCTGGGGTAATGAAAAACTGTTTTTT.

The chain is built from TRBV11-3 and TRBJ2-7; no definite D call. The CDR3 totals 14 residues. V shed 2 bases and J shed 0 bases, with 8 bases lying between them. Germline CDR1 SGHNT, CDR2 YENEEA. CDR3 sequence (DNA): TGTGCCAGCAGCTTAACCCCGAGCTCCTACGAGCAGTACTTC. Protein: CASSLTPSSYEQYF.

This CDR3 reads CASSRTSGTPGQFF. The CDR3 coding sequence is TGCGCCAGCAGCCGGACTAGCGGAACCCCTGGACAGTTCTTC. V gene TRBV4-3 combines with J gene TRBJ2-1, with 10 bases aligning to TRBD2. CDR3 length: 14 residues. Germline loops: CDR1 LGHNA, CDR2 YSLEER. Trimming cost V 4 bases and J 13 bases; bases outside gene matches: 10.

J is TRBJ2-3 and V is TRBV4-3; unclear D gene. Trimming stripped 1 base from V and 4 bases from J, with 12 bases between. Germline V gene sequence: CDR1 LGHNA, CDR2 YSLEER. The CDR3 length is 15 residues. The CDR3 is CASSQGSSGADTQYF. For the CDR3, the DNA is TGCGCCAGCAGCCAAGGATCCTCCGGTGCAGATACGCAGTATTTT.

The rearrangement joins TRBV4-3 to TRBJ2-7; 7 bases map to TRBD1. J lost 3 bases, V lost 0 bases, and 5 bases had no gene match. This CDR3 is 15 amino acids long. Germline CDR1 is LGHNA and CDR2 is YSLEER. The CDR3 loop is CASSQDGTAYYEQYF. DNA of the CDR3: TGCGCCAGCAGCCAAGATGGGACAGCATACTACGAGCAGTACTTC.

This chain connects TRBV4-1 to TRBJ2-5, with D maybe TRBD1 (5 bases). The CDR3 consists of 15 residues. Per germline, CDR1 MGHRA and CDR2 YSYEKL. V dropped 1 base and J dropped 5 bases, with 14 bases sitting between them. CDR3 DNA: TGCGCCAGCAGCCAAGTAACAGGTAGTTCGGAGACCCAGTACTTC. Translation gives CASSQVTGSSETQYF.

The chain uses TRBV6-6 and TRBJ1-1; the D gene is possibly TRBD1 (5 bases). This CDR3 spans 13 amino acids. CDR1 is MNHNY and CDR2 is SVGAGI in the germline V gene (reference sequence). With 6 bases removed from V and 2 bases from J, the gap between germline ends came to 10 bases. The CDR3 DNA reads as TGTGCCAGCAGCAGACAGCTCAACACTGAAGCTTTCTTT. Amino acids: CASSRQLNTEAFF.